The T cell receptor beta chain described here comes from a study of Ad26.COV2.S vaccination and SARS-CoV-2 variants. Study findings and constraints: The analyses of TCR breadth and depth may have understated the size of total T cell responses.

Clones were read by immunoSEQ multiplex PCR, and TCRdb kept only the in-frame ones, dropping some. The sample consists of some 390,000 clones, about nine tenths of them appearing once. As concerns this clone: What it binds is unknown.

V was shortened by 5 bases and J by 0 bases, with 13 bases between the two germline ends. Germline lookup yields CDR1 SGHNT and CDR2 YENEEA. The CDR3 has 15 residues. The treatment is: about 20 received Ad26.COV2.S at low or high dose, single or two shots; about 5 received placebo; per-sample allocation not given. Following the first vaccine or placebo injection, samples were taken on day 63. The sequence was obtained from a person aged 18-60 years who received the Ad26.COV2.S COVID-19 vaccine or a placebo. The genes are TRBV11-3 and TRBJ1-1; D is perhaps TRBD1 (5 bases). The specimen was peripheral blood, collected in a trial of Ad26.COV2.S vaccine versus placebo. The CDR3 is CASSLRGQVNTEAFF. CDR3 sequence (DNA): TGTGCCAGCAGCCTCCGAGGACAAGTGAACACTGAAGCTTTCTTT.